The next 27 T cell receptor beta chains were all read from a single sample in a study of OX40 agonist ivuxolimab in advanced cancers. Measured with immunoSEQ multiplex PCR; TCRdb has only the in-frame clones, and not every one. The sample lists around 94,000 clones, around nine tenths occurring once. This specimen was CD4+ or CD8+ T cells sorted from blood, taken in a trial of the OX40 agonist ivuxolimab. Receptor source: an adult with an advanced solid tumor such as melanoma, head and neck, liver or kidney cancer.

This rearrangement joins TRBV27 to TRBJ2-7; 9 bases agree with TRBD1. The CDR3 is 15 residues long. The ends lost 5 bases at V and 2 bases at J; junction bases unmatched: 7. In germline, CDR1 is MNHEY, CDR2 SMNVEV (reference sequence). CDR3 amino acids: CASSKDRGQAYEQYF. CDR3 bases: TGTGCCAGCAGTAAGGACAGGGGTCAGGCCTACGAGCAGTACTTC.

This chain connects TRBV19 to TRBJ1-5; D is uncertain. V lost 6 bases, J lost 2 bases, and 20 bases lay in between. The germline V gene encodes CDR1 LNHDA and CDR2 SQIVND (reference sequence). This CDR3 is 17 amino acids long. The CDR3: CASSPRPPEIRNQPQHF. CDR3 nucleotides: TGTGCCAGTAGCCCCCGGCCCCCAGAGATACGCAATCAGCCCCAGCATTTT.

This clone appeared a few times. This chain connects TRBV5-4 to TRBJ1-1, with unresolved D. The V gene lost 0 bases and the J gene lost 4 bases, with 10 bases spanning the gap. The V gene's germline CDR1 is SGHNT and CDR2 YYREEE (reference sequence). The CDR3 spans 14 residues. The chain's CDR3 is CASSLARASTEAFF. The CDR3 region has the DNA TGTGCCAGCAGCTTGGCGCGGGCTAGCACTGAAGCTTTCTTT.

The rearrangement uses TRBV7-2 and TRBJ1-5, with D hard to call. The germline V and J ends were trimmed by 1 base and 6 bases, with 7 bases remaining between them. There are 13 residues in the CDR3. Per germline, CDR1 SGHTA and CDR2 FQGNSA. The CDR3: CASSLDFIQPQHF. For the CDR3, the DNA is TGTGCCAGCAGCTTAGATTTTATTCAGCCCCAGCATTTT.

This clone was seen just once. The J gene is TRBJ1-4, the V gene TRBV4-2; the D gene is possibly TRBD1 (6 bases). Per germline, CDR1 LGHNA and CDR2 YNFKEQ. V was shortened by 4 bases and J by 8 bases, with 14 bases between the two germline ends. The CDR3 extends over 14 amino acids. Written as DNA, the CDR3 is TGTGCCAGCAGCCTCGGGGGGGGCGGGGAAAAACTGTTTTTT. It is translated as CASSLGGGGEKLFF.

This clone was found once. The rearrangement uses TRBV6-5 and TRBJ1-5, with D possibly TRBD1 on 5 matching bases. V shed 0 bases and J shed 5 bases, with 11 bases lying between them. Germline V gene sequence: CDR1 MNHEY, CDR2 SVGAGI. The CDR3 extends over 15 amino acids. DNA of the CDR3: TGTGCCAGCAGTTACTCGGGGGGGGAATATCAGCCCCAGCATTTT. Translating it yields CASSYSGGEYQPQHF.

The CDR3 region is CATSRGGGNNQPQHF. For the CDR3, the DNA is TGTGCCACCAGCAGAGGGGGAGGGAACAATCAGCCCCAGCATTTT. This chain joins TRBV15 and TRBJ1-5, with D uncertain. The V end was cut by 1 base, the J end by 3 bases, with 10 bases between. This CDR3 contains 15 residues. CDR1 and CDR2 from the germline V gene are LNHNV and YYDKDF (reference sequence). The full variable domain, rest sourced from reference TRBV15 and TRBJ1-5, is DAMVIQNPRYQVTQFGKPVTLSCSQTLNHNVMYWYQQKSSQAPKLLFHYYDKDFNNEADTPDNFQSRRPNTSFCFLDIRSPGLGDTAMYLCATSRGGGNNQPQHFGDGTRLSIL.

V gene TRBV11-2 combines with J gene TRBJ1-2; D not resolved. The V gene's germline CDR1 is SGHAT and CDR2 FQNNGV. V was cut by 2 bases and J by 7 bases, with 11 bases left in between. The CDR3 sequence is 13 residues long. The CDR3 DNA sequence: TGTGCCAGCAGCTTACCCGTTTCTAGTGGCTACACCTTC. Amino acids: CASSLPVSSGYTF. The complete variable domain, with remaining parts taken from reference TRBV11-2 and TRBJ1-2, reads EAGVAQSPRYKIIEKRQSVAFWCNPISGHATLYWYQQILGQGPKLLIQFQNNGVVDDSQLPKDRFSAERLKGVDSTLKIQPAKLEDSAVYLCASSLPVSSGYTFGSGTRLTVV.

The CDR3 reads CAIKSTGHTEAFF. For the CDR3, the DNA is TGTGCCATCAAATCAACAGGCCATACTGAAGCTTTCTTT. This chain uses TRBV10-3 with TRBJ1-1; D perhaps matches TRBD1 (5 bases). Looked up from germline, CDR1 is ENHRY and CDR2 is SYGVKD. The CDR3 contains 13 residues. Trimming removed 7 bases at V and 5 bases at J, with 14 bases between.

This chain links TRBV19 with TRBJ1-2; TRBD1 matches 8 bases. This CDR3 spans 12 amino acids. V shed 11 bases and J 6 bases; nucleotides not matched to a gene: 8. Germline CDR1 and CDR2: LNHDA and SQIVND (reference sequence). CDR3 sequence reads: CAAQGAADGYTF. Written as DNA, the CDR3 is TGTGCCGCTCAGGGGGCAGCGGATGGCTACACCTTC.

The chain recombines TRBV30 with TRBJ2-5; D is uncertain. V was clipped by 0 bases and J by 7 bases, with 9 bases between them. Germline assignment: CDR1 GTSNPN and CDR2 SVGIG (reference sequence). The CDR3 length is 12 residues. CDR3: CAWSVPWGTQYF. The CDR3 nucleotides read TGTGCCTGGAGTGTGCCCTGGGGGACCCAGTACTTC.

The genes are TRBV18 and TRBJ1-2; weak D call: TRBD1 (5 bases). CDR3 length: 13 residues. The V gene's germline CDR1 is KGHSH and CDR2 LQKENI. The V end was cut by 0 bases, the J end by 3 bases, with 5 bases between. CDR3 sequence (DNA): TGTGCCAGCTCACCACCACAGGACTATGGCTACACCTTC. Its translation is CASSPPQDYGYTF.

The chain combines TRBV28 with TRBJ2-2, with no clear D. The V gene lost 7 bases and the J gene lost 6 bases, with 21 bases spanning the gap. This CDR3 comprises 16 residues. Germline CDR1 and CDR2: MDHEN and SYDVKM. For the CDR3, the DNA is TGTGCCAGCAACTTTTCTCCGGGCCCTGGGGCCGGGGAGCTGTTTTTT. Amino acid sequence: CASNFSPGPGAGELFF.

This chain connects TRBV11-2 to TRBJ1-1; the match to TRBD1 covers 8 bases. The V and J ends lost 2 bases and 3 bases, in that order; junction bases with no gene match: 8. The CDR3 runs to 16 residues. The germline CDR1 and CDR2 sequences are SGHAT and FQNNGV. CDR3 bases: TGTGCCAGCAGCTTATGGGGGGCAGGGGGCTACACTGAAGCTTTCTTT. Its translation is CASSLWGAGGYTEAFF.

The chain has TRBV7-3 and TRBJ2-5, with D possibly being TRBD1 or TRBD2 (6 bases each). In germline, CDR1 is SGHTA, CDR2 FQGTGA. CDR3 size: 14 residues. V was clipped by 5 bases and J by 2 bases, with 12 bases between them. The CDR3 region has the DNA TGTGCCAGCAGCCCGGAAGGGGGGCAAGAGACCCAGTACTTC. Translated: CASSPEGGQETQYF. The variable domain in full, with the rest retrieved from reference TRBV7-3 and TRBJ2-5, is GAGVSQTPSNKVTEKGKYVELRCDPISGHTALYWYRQSLGQGPEFLIYFQGTGAADDSGLPNDRFFAVRPEGSVSTLKIQRTERGDSAVYLCASSPEGGQETQYFGPGTRLLVL.

The chain has TRBV4-2 and TRBJ2-1, with D tentatively TRBD1 (7 bases). The CDR3 is 15 residues long. The V gene's germline CDR1 is LGHNA and CDR2 YNFKEQ. The V gene lost 4 bases and the J gene lost 0 bases, with 10 bases spanning the gap. The CDR3 region is CASSPRGASYNEQFF. For the CDR3, the DNA is TGTGCCAGCAGCCCCAGGGGGGCCTCCTACAATGAGCAGTTCTTC.

V usage is TRBV5-8 and J usage is TRBJ2-3; 8 nucleotides agree with TRBD2. This CDR3 is 13 amino acids long. Germline CDR1 is SGHTS and CDR2 is YDEGEE. J was trimmed by 6 bases and V by 7 bases; bases with no gene match: 7. CDR3 amino acids: CASLGLGRDTQYF. In nucleotides, the CDR3 is TGTGCCAGCCTGGGACTAGGGCGCGATACGCAGTATTTT.

This clone was picked up one time. The V call is TRBV18, the J call TRBJ2-1, with 7 bases that match TRBD2. Germline CDR1 and CDR2: KGHSH and LQKENI. The ends lost 2 bases at V and 5 bases at J; junction bases unmatched: 0. The CDR3 consists of 13 residues. The CDR3 region is CASSPGGDNEQFF. Here the CDR3 DNA reads TGTGCCAGCTCACCAGGGGGGGACAATGAGCAGTTCTTC.

The V and J genes are TRBV7-8 and TRBJ2-7; tentative D call: TRBD1 (5 bases). V was cut by 5 bases and J by 1 base, with 15 bases left in between. CDR1 is SGHVS and CDR2 is FQNEAQ in the germline V gene. The CDR3 spans 15 residues. Here the CDR3 DNA reads TGTGCCAGCAGCCACAGGCGGAGATCTTCCTACGAGCAGTACTTC. Protein: CASSHRRRSSYEQYF.

This chain uses TRBV5-6 with TRBJ1-2; D is unclear. Germline CDR1 reads SGHDT; CDR2 reads YYEEEE. This CDR3 region has 12 residues. Trimming took 1 base from V and 8 from J, leaving 9 bases between them. The CDR3 region has the DNA TGTGCCAGCAGCTTGACACCGTGGGGCTACACCTTC. Protein product: CASSLTPWGYTF.

The chain links TRBV7-6 to TRBJ2-7; D remains unclear. Germline CDR1 SGHVS, CDR2 FNYEAQ. V shed 1 base and J shed 1 base, with 11 bases lying between them. The CDR3 covers 15 residues. CDR3 residues: CASSLEARSSYEQYF. The CDR3 bases are TGTGCCAGCAGCTTAGAGGCACGTTCATCCTACGAGCAGTACTTC.

Only a few counts were recorded for this clone. V gene TRBV27 combines with J gene TRBJ1-2; 9 bases map to TRBD1. V lost 6 bases, J lost 7 bases, and 9 bases stayed unmatched. CDR3 length equals 14 residues. Per germline, CDR1 MNHEY and CDR2 SMNVEV (reference sequence). The CDR3 loop is CASSGTGGGFGYTF. The CDR3, as DNA: TGTGCCAGCAGCGGAACAGGGGGCGGGTTTGGCTACACCTTC.

The chain carries TRBV5-4 and TRBJ1-2; D gene uncertain. The CDR3 has 12 amino acids. The germline V gene encodes CDR1 SGHNT and CDR2 YYREEE (reference sequence). V was trimmed by 5 bases and J by 6 bases, leaving 11 bases between them. The CDR3 DNA sequence: TGTGCCAGCAGGGGCACCGGGGATGGCTACACCTTC. Protein sequence: CASRGTGDGYTF.

This clone was recorded once. The V call is TRBV7-3, the J call TRBJ1-5; D not certain. Germline V gene lookup returns CDR1 SGHTA and CDR2 FQGTGA. This CDR3 has 13 residues. With 0 bases removed from V and 9 bases from J, the gap between germline ends came to 9 bases. The CDR3 region has the DNA TGTGCCAGCAGCTTAACGGCCGATCGGCCCCAGCATTTT. It yields the protein CASSLTADRPQHF.

The rearrangement joins TRBV6-1 to TRBJ1-2, with TRBD1 as a possible D gene (5 bases). This CDR3 has 15 amino acids. V was cut by 6 bases and J by 6 bases, with 20 bases left in between. Per germline, CDR1 MNHNS and CDR2 SASEGT. Written as DNA, the CDR3 is TGTGCCAGCAGGGCCCTGACCGGGACTGGGAATGGCTACACCTTC. Its protein product is CASRALTGTGNGYTF.

This rearrangement joins TRBV28 to TRBJ2-5; the D gene could be TRBD1 or TRBD2 (7 bases each). The germline gives CDR1 MDHEN, CDR2 SYDVKM. The CDR3 runs to 16 residues. V lost 4 bases and J 3 bases, leaving 18 bases between the germline ends. The CDR3 here is CASSSKQGRGKETQYF. DNA for the CDR3: TGTGCCAGCAGTTCAAAACAGGGGAGGGGAAAAGAGACCCAGTACTTC.

Written as DNA, the CDR3 is TGCGCCAGCAGCCACATCGGGGCCGACGAGCAGTACTTC. The encoded protein is CASSHIGADEQYF. J is TRBJ2-7 and V is TRBV4-1; perhaps D is TRBD1 or TRBD2 (5 bases each). This CDR3 spans 13 amino acids. Germline V CDR1 and CDR2: MGHRA, YSYEKL. Trimming shortened V by 3 bases and J by 5 bases, and 11 bases separated the two germline ends.